The following is a T cell receptor (beta chain) sequence with its context. Its target is unknown. At one boundary the junction diverges from the germline segment, which might be a read error. PCR involved 60 Vbeta and 13 Jbeta primers. Sequencing was performed with immunoSEQ multiplex PCR; in TCRdb, only in-frame clones are kept and a portion is missing. The table has 210,000 or so clones, less than 85% seen once; the top ten hold roughly 0.62%. Germline CDR1 is LNHDA and CDR2 is SQIVND (reference sequence). The CDR3 has 12 amino acids. This sample stems from a study of cytomegalovirus exposure and HLA in healthy donors. Regarding the study as a whole: With DRB1 most and HLA-C fewest, TCR association rates differed between HLA loci in a later analysis. Some TCR beta chains (approximately 180 of them) were listed as cytomegalovirus-associated.

Healthy bone marrow donors supplied every sample. The specimen sequenced was PBMCs. The chain employs TRBV19 and TRBJ1-6, with D possibly TRBD1 on 6 matching bases. The source of this sequence is a man aged 18 to 29 in good health and CMV-seronegative. The CDR3: CASNRANLPLHF. For the CDR3, the DNA is TGTGCCAGTAACAGGGCGAATTTACCCCTCCACTTT.